This T cell receptor (beta chain) was identified in a study of T-cell reconstitution after alpha-beta-depleted transplantation in children. Unique molecular identifiers were used to barcode this TCRbeta library. Via MiXCR, TCRdb re-called the PCR reads, giving one row per CDR3 protein. This sample has approximately 520,000 distinct CDR3 sequences; roughly 11% occur once, and the top ten carry less than 15%. Germline V gene lookup returns CDR1 DFQATT and CDR2 SNEGSKA (reference sequence). V trimming: 2 bases; J trimming: 3 bases; junction bases outside the gene matches: 10. The CDR3 covers 16 residues.

This receptor was identified in a female patient between 2 and 10 years old who had a stem cell transplant for aplastic anemia, so the T cells may come from the graft donor. The chain carries TRBV20-1 and TRBJ2-3, with 8 bases that match TRBD2. Source: PBMCs, mostly from graft donor cells, taken 180 days after TCRalphabeta/CD19-depleted stem cell transplant. The CDR3 DNA follows: TGCAGTGCTAGACGTAGCGGCGGGAGGACTACAGATACGCAGTATTTT. Translation gives CSARRSGGRTTDTQYF.